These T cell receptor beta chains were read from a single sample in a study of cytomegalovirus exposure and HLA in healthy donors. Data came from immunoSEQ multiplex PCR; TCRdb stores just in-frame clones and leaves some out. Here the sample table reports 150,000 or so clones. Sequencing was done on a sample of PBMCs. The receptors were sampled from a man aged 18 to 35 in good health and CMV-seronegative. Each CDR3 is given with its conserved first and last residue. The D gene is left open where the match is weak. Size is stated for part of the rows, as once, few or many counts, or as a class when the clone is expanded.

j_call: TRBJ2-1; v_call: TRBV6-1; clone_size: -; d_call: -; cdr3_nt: TGTGCCAGCAGTAGCGGATTCGTCAATGAGCAGTTCTTC; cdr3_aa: CASSSGFVNEQFF
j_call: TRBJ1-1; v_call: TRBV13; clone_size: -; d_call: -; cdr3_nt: TGTGCCAGCAGGTACCAGGGATTCATGAACACTGAAGCTTTCTTT; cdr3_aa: CASRYQGFMNTEAFF
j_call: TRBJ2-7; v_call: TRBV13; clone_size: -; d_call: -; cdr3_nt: TGTGCCAGCAGCTCCGACAGGAGGATAACCTACGAGCAGTACTTC; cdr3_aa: CASSSDRRITYEQYF
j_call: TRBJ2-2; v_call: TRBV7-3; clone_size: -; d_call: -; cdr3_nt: TGTGTCAGCAGCTTAAGGTCAGGGCCCCCCGGGGAGCTGTTTTTT; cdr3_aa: CVSSLRSGPPGELFF
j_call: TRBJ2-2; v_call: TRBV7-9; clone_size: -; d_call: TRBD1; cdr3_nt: TGTGCCAGCGGATTCGGACAGGCCCACACCGGGGAGTTGTTTTTT; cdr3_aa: CASGFGQAHTGELFF
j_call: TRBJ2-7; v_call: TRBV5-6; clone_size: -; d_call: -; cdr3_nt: TGTGCCAGCAGCTTGGACGAAATACGGGGCGAGCAGTACTTC; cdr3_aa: CASSLDEIRGEQYF
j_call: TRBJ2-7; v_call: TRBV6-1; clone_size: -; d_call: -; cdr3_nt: TGTGCCAGCAGGGATCCTCCGGGAAGGTCCTACGAGCAGTACTTC; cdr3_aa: CASRDPPGRSYEQYF
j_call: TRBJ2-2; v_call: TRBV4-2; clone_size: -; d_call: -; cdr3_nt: TGTGCCAGCAGCCAAGCGGACACCGACACCGGGGAGCTGTTTTTT; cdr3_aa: CASSQADTDTGELFF
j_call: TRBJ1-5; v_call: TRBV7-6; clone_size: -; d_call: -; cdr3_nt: TGTGCCAGCAGCTTAGGCTCGGTGGGCAATCAGCCCCAGCATTTT; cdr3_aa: CASSLGSVGNQPQHF
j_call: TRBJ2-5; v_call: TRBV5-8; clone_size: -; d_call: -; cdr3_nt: TGTGCCAGCAGCTTGGTTGGGGCCGGGGAGACCCAGTACTTC; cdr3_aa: CASSLVGAGETQYF
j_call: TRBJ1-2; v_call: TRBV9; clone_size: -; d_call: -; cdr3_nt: TGTGCCAGCAGCGTAAGGGCTGGGGAGACAGGAGCTAACTATGGCTACACCTTC; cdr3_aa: CASSVRAGETGANYGYTF
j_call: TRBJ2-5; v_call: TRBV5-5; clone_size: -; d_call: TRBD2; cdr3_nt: TGTGCCAGCAGCCCGGGGGGGACGTACCAAGAGACCCAGTACTTC; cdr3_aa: CASSPGGTYQETQYF
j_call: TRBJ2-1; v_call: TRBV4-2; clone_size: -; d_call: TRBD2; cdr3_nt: TGTGCCAGCAGCCAACCGGGACTAGCGGGAGGTGATGAGCAGTTCTTC; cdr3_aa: CASSQPGLAGGDEQFF
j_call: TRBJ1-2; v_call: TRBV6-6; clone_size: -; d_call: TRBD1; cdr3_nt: TGTGCCAGCAGTTACTCGACAGGGTATGGCTACACCTTC; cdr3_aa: CASSYSTGYGYTF
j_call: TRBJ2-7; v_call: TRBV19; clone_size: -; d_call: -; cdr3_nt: TGTGCCAGTAGTATATGGAGGACCCGATCCTACGAGCAGTACTTC; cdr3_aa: CASSIWRTRSYEQYF
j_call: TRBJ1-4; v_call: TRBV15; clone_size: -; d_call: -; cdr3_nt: TGTGCCACCAGCTCCCAGGTAACAGCAAGAGATGAAAAACTGTTTTTT; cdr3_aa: CATSSQVTARDEKLFF
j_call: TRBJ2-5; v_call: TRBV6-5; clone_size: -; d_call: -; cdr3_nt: TGTGCCAGCAGTTACTCGATTGGGCTCCAAGAGACCCAGTACTTC; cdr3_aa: CASSYSIGLQETQYF
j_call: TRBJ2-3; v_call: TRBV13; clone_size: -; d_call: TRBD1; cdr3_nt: TGTGCCAGCACCAAGCTCCGGGACAGGGGGACAGATACGCAGTATTTT; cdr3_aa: CASTKLRDRGTDTQYF
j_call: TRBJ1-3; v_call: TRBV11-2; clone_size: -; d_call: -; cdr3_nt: TGTGCCAGCAGCGAGGGATACGGCCCTGGAAACACCATATATTTT; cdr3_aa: CASSEGYGPGNTIYF
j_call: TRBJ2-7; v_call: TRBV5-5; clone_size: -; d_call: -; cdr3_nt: TGTGCCAGCAGCTTGGGGGCAGGGATCTACGAGCAGTACTTC; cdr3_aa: CASSLGAGIYEQYF
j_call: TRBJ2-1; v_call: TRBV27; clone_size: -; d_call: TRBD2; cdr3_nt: TGTGCCAGCAGTGTTTGGCCTAGCGGGGCAAATGAGCAGTTCTTC; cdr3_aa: CASSVWPSGANEQFF
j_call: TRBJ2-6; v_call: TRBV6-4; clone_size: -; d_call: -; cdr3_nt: TGTGCCAGCAGTGACGGCCCGCCTGGGGCCAACGTCCTGACTTTC; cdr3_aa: CASSDGPPGANVLTF
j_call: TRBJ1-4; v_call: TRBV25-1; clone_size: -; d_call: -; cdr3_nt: TGTGCCAGCAGTGAATCTTGGGAAGGGGATGAAAAACTGTTTTTT; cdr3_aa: CASSESWEGDEKLFF
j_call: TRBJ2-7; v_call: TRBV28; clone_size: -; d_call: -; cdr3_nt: TGTGCCAGCAGTTTGCTGGCGGGGGCGGGGGCCCCTTTGGAGCAGTACTTC; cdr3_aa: CASSLLAGAGAPLEQYF
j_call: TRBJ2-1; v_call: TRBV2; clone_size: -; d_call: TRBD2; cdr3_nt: TGTGCCAGCAGTACACTAGCGGGAGGCAATGAGCAGTTCTTC; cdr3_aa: CASSTLAGGNEQFF
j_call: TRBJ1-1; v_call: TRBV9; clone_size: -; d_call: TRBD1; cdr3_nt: TGTGCCAGCAGCGCGCTGGGGACAGGCAACACTGAAGCTTTCTTT; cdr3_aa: CASSALGTGNTEAFF
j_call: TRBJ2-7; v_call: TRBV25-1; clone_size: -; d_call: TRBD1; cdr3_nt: TGTGCCAGCAGTGAGACAGGGGCCTCCTACGAGCAGTACTTC; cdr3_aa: CASSETGASYEQYF
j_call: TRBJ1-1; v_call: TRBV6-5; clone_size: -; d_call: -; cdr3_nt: TGTGCCAGCAGCTTACGGGGGGGAAGGACTGAAGCTTTCTTT; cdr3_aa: CASSLRGGRTEAFF
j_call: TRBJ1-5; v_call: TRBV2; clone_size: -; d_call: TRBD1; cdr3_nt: TGTGCCAGCAGTGTACAGGGGCTCGGCAATCAGCCCCAGCATTTT; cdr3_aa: CASSVQGLGNQPQHF
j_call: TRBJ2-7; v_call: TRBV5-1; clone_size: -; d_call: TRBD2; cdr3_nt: TGCGCCAGCAAAGCGGGAAGCGAGCAGTACTTC; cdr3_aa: CASKAGSEQYF
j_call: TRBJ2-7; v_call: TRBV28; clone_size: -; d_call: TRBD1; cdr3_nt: TGTGCCAGCAGTTCGGGACAGGGGCATGGAGAGCAGTACTTC; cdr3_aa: CASSSGQGHGEQYF
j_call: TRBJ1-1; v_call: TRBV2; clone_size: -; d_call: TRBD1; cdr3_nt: TGTGCCAGCAGTGTATTGGACAGGATCGCTGAAGCTTTCTTT; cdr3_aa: CASSVLDRIAEAFF
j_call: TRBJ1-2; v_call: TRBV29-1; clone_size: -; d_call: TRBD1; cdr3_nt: TGCAGCGACATGACAGGGGCCGGCTACACCTTC; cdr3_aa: CSDMTGAGYTF
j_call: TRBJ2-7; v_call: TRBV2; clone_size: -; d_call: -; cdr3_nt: TGTGCCAGCGGGGGGAGAGTCTACGAGCAGTACTTC; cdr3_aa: CASGGRVYEQYF
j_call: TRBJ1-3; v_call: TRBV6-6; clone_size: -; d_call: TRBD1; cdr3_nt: TGTGCCAGCAGACAGGGGTTCTCTGGAAACACCATATATTTT; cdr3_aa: CASRQGFSGNTIYF
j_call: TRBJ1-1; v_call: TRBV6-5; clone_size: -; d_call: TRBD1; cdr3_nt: TGTGCCAGCAGTTCGGACAGGGGGCCGAACTCTGAAGCTTTCTTT; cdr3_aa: CASSSDRGPNSEAFF
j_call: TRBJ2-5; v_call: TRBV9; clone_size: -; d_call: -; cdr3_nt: TGTGCCAGCAGCGTTGGGGGGGCAGTCGTGGAGACCCAGTACTTC; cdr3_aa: CASSVGGAVVETQYF
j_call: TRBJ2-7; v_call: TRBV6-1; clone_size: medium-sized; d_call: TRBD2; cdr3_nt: TGTGCCAGCAGTGAGAGACTAGCGGGAGCTTACGAGCAGTACTTC; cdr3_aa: CASSERLAGAYEQYF
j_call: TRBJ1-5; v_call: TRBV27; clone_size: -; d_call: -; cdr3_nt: TGTGCCAGCAGTTTGCAGGGGCCGGATCAGCCCCAGCATTTT; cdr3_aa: CASSLQGPDQPQHF
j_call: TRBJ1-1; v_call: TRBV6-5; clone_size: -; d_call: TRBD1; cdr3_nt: TGTGCCAGCAGTTACAGGAGAGACAGGGCCAACACTGAAGCTTTCTTT; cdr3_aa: CASSYRRDRANTEAFF
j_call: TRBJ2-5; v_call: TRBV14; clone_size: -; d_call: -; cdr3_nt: TGTGCCAGCAGCCAAGGGTCAGCCTTGCGGCAGCAAGAGACCCAGTACTTC; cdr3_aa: CASSQGSALRQQETQYF